The 3 T cell receptor beta chains below come from one sample, sequenced in a study of HIV-infected children after antiretroviral therapy interruption. RNA-based 3' RACE libraries used unique molecular identifiers. MiXCR was run by TCRdb on the 3' RACE reads, yielding one entry per CDR3 protein. This table holds around 50,000 distinct CDR3 sequences, 4.3% found once. Indicated treatment: PENTA 11 planned treatment interruption arm or continuous ART arm. The sample consisted of CD45RA+ CD4+ T cells from PBMCs, pooled from several time points, taken from a donor given antiretroviral therapy, either interrupted or continuous. Subset: naive CD4+ CD45RA+ CD45RO- T cells. The receptors were gathered from a pool of human donors with HIV.

This clonotype was recorded many times. The J gene is TRBJ2-3, the V gene TRBV30; TRBD1 matches at 7 bases. This CDR3 is built from 14 residues. With 0 bases clipped from V and 6 bases from J, the junction kept 6 bases outside the gene matches. Germline CDR1 reads GTSNPN; CDR2 reads SVGIG (reference sequence). The CDR3 DNA reads TGTGCCTGGAGTGTGGTACAGGGGATCGATACGCAGTATTTT. This codes for CAWSVVQGIDTQYF.

This clonotype has at least ten counts. The rearrangement uses TRBV5-1 and TRBJ1-1; 7 nucleotides line up with TRBD1. V dropped 3 bases and J dropped 1; count of bases not matched to a gene: 3. The CDR3 spans 14 residues. Germline loops: CDR1 SGHRS, CDR2 YFSETQ. The CDR3 loop is CASSSTGTNTEAFF. In DNA, the CDR3 is TGCGCCAGCAGCTCGACAGGGACGAACACTGAAGCTTTCTTT.

This clonotype was recorded many times. The CDR3: CRPEGQGSGYTF. DNA for the CDR3: TGCAGGCCCGAAGGACAGGGGAGTGGCTACACCTTC. The chain combines TRBV20-1 with TRBJ1-2; 9 positions agree with TRBD1. Germline V gene lookup returns CDR1 DFQATT and CDR2 SNEGSKA (reference sequence). CDR3 length: 12 residues.